Below are 25 T cell receptor beta chains sequenced from a single sample in a study of cytomegalovirus exposure and HLA in healthy donors. Data came from immunoSEQ multiplex PCR; TCRdb stores just in-frame clones and leaves some out. Found here are about 250,000 clones, roughly nine tenths of them singletons; the top ten hold around 12%. The sample taken for sequencing was PBMCs. Source of these receptors: a man in his late teens or twenties in good health and CMV-seropositive.

This sequence joins TRBV6-1 and TRBJ2-7; D remains unclear. The length of the CDR3 is 14 residues. Per germline, CDR1 MNHNS and CDR2 SASEGT. V shed 3 bases and J shed 6 bases, with 15 bases lying between them. The CDR3 DNA follows: TGTGCCAGCAGTGATGCGATGAACGTCGGCGAGCAGTACTTC. Encoded protein: CASSDAMNVGEQYF.

This sequence joins TRBV4-1 and TRBJ1-1, with D tentatively TRBD1 (5 bases). The CDR3 is 15 residues long. Per germline, CDR1 MGHRA and CDR2 YSYEKL. Trimming took 1 base from V and 1 from J, leaving 10 bases between them. The CDR3 spells CASSQVTVRNTEAFF. DNA for the CDR3: TGCGCCAGCAGCCAAGTGACAGTGAGGAACACTGAAGCTTTCTTT.

V usage is TRBV2 and J usage is TRBJ2-1, with 7 bases aligning to TRBD2. V shed 3 bases, J shed 7 bases, and the junction held 9 bases outside the gene matches. Germline CDR1 and CDR2: SNHLY and FYNNEI. The CDR3 sequence is 15 residues long. The CDR3 spells CASSDRGRTGNEQFF. CDR3 nucleotide sequence: TGTGCCAGCAGTGATCGCGGGAGAACGGGGAATGAGCAGTTCTTC.

The CDR3, as DNA: TGTGCCAGCAGCGACCCGGGACAGGGACCCTACGAGCAGTACTTC. Encoded protein: CASSDPGQGPYEQYF. The chain combines TRBV7-8 with TRBJ2-7, with TRBD1 identical over 9 bases. CDR1 SGHVS and CDR2 FQNEAQ come from the germline V gene. V shed 5 bases, J shed 2 bases, and the junction held 7 bases outside the gene matches. The CDR3 spans 15 residues.

This clone was seen many times. The chain recombines TRBV11-2 with TRBJ1-1, with D unclear. Trimming removed 2 bases at V and 6 bases at J, with 16 bases between. This CDR3 is built from 15 residues. CDR1 and CDR2 from the germline V gene are SGHAT and FQNNGV. This CDR3 reads CASSLRTQTTPEAFF. Here the CDR3 DNA reads TGTGCCAGCAGCTTACGAACTCAAACAACTCCTGAAGCTTTCTTT.

J is TRBJ2-2 and V is TRBV5-6; D ambiguous. The CDR3 runs to 15 residues. Looked up from germline, CDR1 is SGHDT and CDR2 is YYEEEE. With 2 bases removed from V and 0 bases from J, the gap between germline ends came to 8 bases. CDR3 loop: CASSFFRANTGELFF. The DNA for the CDR3 is TGTGCCAGCAGCTTCTTCAGAGCGAACACCGGGGAGCTGTTTTTT.

About this clone: The sample carries other DNA sequences with the same CDR3. This CDR3 is CASSESGTYEQYF. CDR3 nucleotides: TGCGCCAGCAGTGAGTCAGGTACCTACGAGCAGTACTTC. The chain links TRBV10-1 to TRBJ2-7; D not resolved. V gave up 0 bases and J gave up 2 bases, with 5 bases separating them. The germline V gene has CDR1 WNHNN and CDR2 SYGVQD (reference sequence). The length of the CDR3 is 13 residues.

This chain links TRBV30 with TRBJ1-1; TRBD1 might be the D (5 bases). Germline loops: CDR1 GTSNPN, CDR2 SVGIG (reference sequence). Trimming left V 0 bases short and J 1 base short, with 6 bases between. The CDR3 is made up of 13 amino acids. CDR3 in amino acids: CAWSVGENTEAFF. For the CDR3, the DNA is TGTGCCTGGAGTGTGGGGGAGAACACTGAAGCTTTCTTT.

The rearrangement joins TRBV27 to TRBJ2-1; 8 bases map to TRBD1. With V trimmed by 5 bases and J by 3 bases, 6 bases remained unmatched. Germline V gene lookup returns CDR1 MNHEY and CDR2 SMNVEV (reference sequence). CDR3 length equals 15 residues. Here the CDR3 reads CASSPRTGFYNEQFF. The CDR3 region has the DNA TGTGCCAGCAGTCCGAGGACAGGGTTCTACAATGAGCAGTTCTTC.

CDR3 protein: CASGSSGSNEQFF. In nucleotides, the CDR3 is TGTGCCAGCGGGAGTAGCGGGAGCAATGAGCAGTTCTTC. This sequence joins TRBV27 and TRBJ2-1; TRBD2 aligns across 9 bases. The trim removed 8 bases at V and 6 bases at J, leaving 5 bases unmatched. CDR3 length: 13 amino acids. Germline CDR1 reads MNHEY; CDR2 reads SMNVEV (reference sequence).

The chain employs TRBV29-1 and TRBJ2-7, with 7 bases identical to TRBD2. The CDR3 runs 13 residues. The ends lost 1 base at V and 3 bases at J; junction bases unmatched: 3. CDR1 SQVTM and CDR2 ANQGSEA come from the germline V gene. The CDR3 coding sequence is TGCAGCGTTGAAGCGCCGGGGGGCTACGAGCAGTACTTC. It encodes CSVEAPGGYEQYF.

The V call is TRBV30, the J call TRBJ2-3, with TRBD2 matching over 9 bases. J lost 5 bases, V lost 0 bases, and 6 bases had no gene match. There are 15 residues in the CDR3. Germline assignment: CDR1 GTSNPN and CDR2 SVGIG (reference sequence). CDR3 protein: CAWSVGAGGVDTQYF. DNA for the CDR3: TGTGCCTGGAGTGTTGGAGCGGGAGGTGTAGATACGCAGTATTTT.

This chain links TRBV5-1 with TRBJ2-7; no firm D call. The CDR3 totals 15 residues. The ends were cut back, 4 bases at V and 1 base at J, with 15 bases in the middle. Germline CDR1 is SGHRS and CDR2 is YFSETQ. The CDR3 reads CASSGTDGGSYEQYF. The DNA for the CDR3 is TGCGCCAGCAGCGGAACAGATGGTGGATCCTACGAGCAGTACTTC.

The chain carries TRBV28 and TRBJ2-1; D ambiguous. This CDR3 is built from 12 residues. CDR1 is MDHEN, CDR2 SYDVKM, per germline. V dropped 4 bases and J dropped 7 bases, with 8 bases sitting between them. The CDR3 here is CASSSATNEQFF. CDR3 nucleotides: TGTGCCAGCAGTTCGGCGACGAATGAGCAGTTCTTC.

This sequence joins TRBV18 and TRBJ2-3, with a possible D match to TRBD2 (5 bases). CDR1 is KGHSH, CDR2 LQKENI, per germline. The CDR3 totals 18 residues. V gave up 2 bases and J gave up 1 base, with 19 bases separating them. CDR3 protein: CASSPRIFSERGTDTQYF. The CDR3 region has the DNA TGTGCCAGCTCACCAAGGATTTTCAGCGAGAGGGGCACAGATACGCAGTATTTT.

The genes are TRBV5-6 and TRBJ2-7; D gene ambiguous. Germline V gene lookup returns CDR1 SGHDT and CDR2 YYEEEE. The CDR3 is 15 amino acids. V was cut by 1 base and J by 1 base, with 12 bases left in between. As DNA, the CDR3 is TGTGCCAGCAGCTTGCAATTCTGGGATTCCTACGAGCAGTACTTC. Translation gives CASSLQFWDSYEQYF.

This clone was seen a handful of times. The chain combines TRBV30 with TRBJ1-2; perhaps TRBD1 as D (6 bases). CDR3 size: 11 residues. Germline CDR1 GTSNPN, CDR2 SVGIG (reference sequence). Trimming left V 6 bases short and J 6 bases short, with 11 bases between. CDR3 residues: CACLRGHGYTF. The CDR3 region has the DNA TGTGCCTGCCTCAGGGGCCATGGCTACACCTTC.

This rearrangement joins TRBV9 to TRBJ2-5; D is unclear. V was shortened by 4 bases and J by 4 bases, with 11 bases between the two germline ends. The CDR3 consists of 13 residues. Germline values: CDR1 SGDLS, CDR2 YYNGEE. This CDR3 is CASSSTNRETQYF. The CDR3 nucleotides are TGTGCCAGCAGCTCCACCAATAGAGAGACCCAGTACTTC.

V and J are TRBV5-1 and TRBJ2-5, with TRBD1 identical over 10 bases. V shed 0 bases, J shed 4 bases, and the junction held 6 bases outside the gene matches. Per germline, CDR1 SGHRS and CDR2 YFSETQ. CDR3 length: 16 amino acids. This CDR3 is CASSLELGQGSETQYF. The CDR3 region has the DNA TGCGCCAGCAGCTTGGAACTGGGACAGGGGTCAGAGACCCAGTACTTC. The entire variable domain, with the rest obtained from reference TRBV5-1 and TRBJ2-5, is as follows: KAGVTQTPRYLIKTRGQQVTLSCSPISGHRSVSWYQQTPGQGLQFLFEYFSETQRNKGNFPGRFSGRQFSNSRSEMNVSTLELGDSALYLCASSLELGQGSETQYFGPGTRLLVL.

The chain employs TRBV27 and TRBJ2-3; no firm D call. The CDR3 contains 13 residues. Germline assignment: CDR1 MNHEY and CDR2 SMNVEV (reference sequence). The V end lost 5 bases, the J end lost 0 bases, and 6 bases lay between the germline ends. CDR3 amino acids: CASSRPSTDTQYF. CDR3 in DNA: TGTGCCAGCAGTCGACCAAGCACAGATACGCAGTATTTT.

This chain joins TRBV10-1 and TRBJ2-3; the match to TRBD2 covers 9 bases. CDR3 length equals 16 residues. V was clipped by 0 bases and J by 2 bases; unmatched bases: 3. From germline, CDR1 is WNHNN and CDR2 SYGVQD (reference sequence). For the CDR3, the DNA is TGCGCCAGCAGTGAGTCGTTAGCGGGAGCCACAGATACGCAGTATTTT. Its translation: CASSESLAGATDTQYF.

The rearrangement links TRBV9 to TRBJ2-7, with 10 nucleotides matching TRBD2. V lost 0 bases, J lost 3 bases, and 6 bases stayed unmatched. The CDR3 has 16 residues. CDR1 is SGDLS, CDR2 YYNGEE, per germline. The CDR3 reads CASSVDKLAGNYEQYF. The CDR3 coding sequence is TGTGCCAGCAGCGTAGATAAACTAGCGGGGAACTACGAGCAGTACTTC.

About this clone: The junction departs from germline at one end; a sequencing error may be responsible. The chain has TRBV10-3 and TRBJ2-7; D remains ambiguous. The CDR3 covers 13 residues. Germline loops: CDR1 ENHRY, CDR2 SYGVKD. CDR3 sequence: CASSSSMGYEQYF. DNA of the CDR3: TGTGCCAGCAGTTCGAGTATGGGGTACGAGCAGTACTTC.

The chain is built from TRBV6-1 and TRBJ2-2; 9 bases align to TRBD1. The CDR3 is made up of 15 amino acids. V shed 10 bases and J 4 bases; nucleotides not matched to a gene: 10. Germline values: CDR1 MNHNS, CDR2 SASEGT. The CDR3 DNA sequence: TGTGCCACTTATTGGGGGACAGGGATCACCGGGGAGCTGTTTTTT. Translation: CATYWGTGITGELFF.

This clone was picked up a small number of times. The chain is built from TRBV4-1 and TRBJ1-2; D gene ambiguous. V was shortened by 0 bases and J by 3 bases, with 5 bases between the two germline ends. CDR3 length: 13 residues. Looked up from germline, CDR1 is MGHRA and CDR2 is YSYEKL. The chain's CDR3 is CASSQEVYYGYTF. The CDR3 region has the DNA TGCGCCAGCAGCCAAGAAGTATACTATGGCTACACCTTC.